Detailed here is one T cell receptor beta chain. This specimen comes from a study of blood T cell repertoires in COVID-19. Turning to the study itself: Donors in the United States, Italy and Spain gave samples during acute or convalescent COVID-19.

Trimming removed 4 bases at V and 2 bases at J, with 16 bases between. Germline-derived CDR1 and CDR2 are SGHTA and FQGNSA. This CDR3 is 16 amino acids long. TCRdb's copy holds only in-frame clones and misses some; the assay was immunoSEQ multiplex PCR. This sample has 200,000 to 300,000 clones, with around nine tenths found just once. Symptom resolution, clearance, or two negative PCRs marked the recovered donors of Cohort 3. This clonotype was sampled from a woman aged 18-29 years who had recovered from COVID-19. The chain recombines TRBV7-2 with TRBJ2-3; maybe TRBD2 (6 bases). The sequenced material came from PBMCs or T cells enriched from blood (not recorded which). CDR3 sequence: CASSSPWRGYTDTQYF. The CDR3 coding sequence is TGTGCCAGCAGCTCCCCGTGGAGGGGATACACAGATACGCAGTATTTT.